Below, 16 T cell receptor beta chains from the same sample are listed, as sequenced in a study of cytomegalovirus exposure and HLA in healthy donors. Sequencing was performed with immunoSEQ multiplex PCR; in TCRdb, only in-frame clones are kept and a portion is missing. Among under 200,000 clones listed, 80% to 90% were seen once. Specimen: PBMCs. The source is a woman in her 30s in good health and CMV-seronegative.

This rearrangement joins TRBV13 to TRBJ1-1; D ambiguous. This CDR3 is built from 15 residues. V lost 4 bases, J lost 7 bases, and 19 bases lay in between. The germline CDR1 and CDR2 sequences are PRHDT and FYEKMQ (reference sequence). The CDR3 DNA follows: TGTGCCAGCAGCTCCATGGGGTTGCAGCCCGATGAAGCTTTCTTT. Translating it yields CASSSMGLQPDEAFF.

The chain is built from TRBV5-6 and TRBJ1-2; D gene uncertain. The germline V and J ends were trimmed by 3 bases and 7 bases, with 10 bases remaining between them. Looked up from germline, CDR1 is SGHDT and CDR2 is YYEEEE. The CDR3 sequence is 12 residues long. Here the CDR3 DNA reads TGTGCCAGCAGCTCCGGGATTTCTGGCTACACCTTC. This translates into CASSSGISGYTF.

J is TRBJ1-1 and V is TRBV11-2; D remains ambiguous. V was trimmed by 6 bases and J by 0 bases, leaving 8 bases between them. Germline V lookup: CDR1 SGHAT, CDR2 FQNNGV. This CDR3 is built from 13 residues. CDR3 nucleotides: TGTGCCAGCAGTACTGGATTGAACACTGAAGCTTTCTTT. Protein product: CASSTGLNTEAFF. Based on the CDR3 plus reference TRBV11-2 and TRBJ1-1, the full variable domain is EAGVAQSPRYKIIEKRQSVAFWCNPISGHATLYWYQQILGQGPKLLIQFQNNGVVDDSQLPKDRFSAERLKGVDSTLKIQPAKLEDSAVYLCASSTGLNTEAFFGQGTRLTVV.

This rearrangement joins TRBV6-1 to TRBJ1-2; no clear D gene. This CDR3 contains 12 residues. Germline-derived CDR1 and CDR2 are MNHNS and SASEGT. Deletions cut 0 bases from V and 5 bases from J, with 4 bases between. The CDR3 DNA is TGTGCCAGCAGTGAAGCCGGTTATGGCTACACCTTC. It yields the protein CASSEAGYGYTF.

CDR3 nucleotide sequence: TGTGCCAGCAGTGGTCAGCTTTCCACAGATACGCAGTATTTT. This translates into CASSGQLSTDTQYF. The chain has TRBV25-1 and TRBJ2-3; no firm D call. The CDR3 has 14 amino acids. V was pared by 4 bases and J by 2 bases, with 10 bases between. Germline-derived CDR1 and CDR2 are MGHDK and SYGVNS.

CDR3 nucleotide sequence: TGTGCCAGCAGCTCGGCCGGACTAGTATCCTACAATGAGCAGTTCTTC. Translating gives CASSSAGLVSYNEQFF. The genes are TRBV5-6 and TRBJ2-1; TRBD2 matches 7 bases. With V trimmed by 3 bases and J by 1 base, 7 bases remained unmatched. Germline V gene data show CDR1 as SGHDT and CDR2 as YYEEEE. CDR3 length: 16 residues.

The chain has TRBV7-3 and TRBJ2-3; TRBD2 matches at 14 bases. J lost 6 bases, V lost 5 bases, and 1 base had no gene match. The germline V gene encodes CDR1 SGHTA and CDR2 FQGTGA. The CDR3 extends over 14 amino acids. The CDR3: CASSRLAGGDTQYF. CDR3 nucleotides: TGTGCCAGCAGCCGACTAGCGGGAGGGGATACGCAGTATTTT.

This chain uses TRBV2 with TRBJ2-3; TRBD2 matches at 13 bases. Germline CDR1 reads SNHLY; CDR2 reads FYNNEI. The CDR3 length is 15 residues. Trimming took 4 bases from V and 4 from J; bases not matched to a gene: 2. The CDR3 reads CASSGLAGGADTQYF. CDR3 bases: TGTGCCAGCAGTGGACTAGCGGGGGGCGCAGATACGCAGTATTTT.

The chain recombines TRBV5-6 with TRBJ2-1; tentative D call: TRBD1 (6 bases). CDR1 is SGHDT, CDR2 YYEEEE, per germline. This CDR3 is built from 16 residues. Trimming took off 4 bases at V and 3 bases at J, with 17 bases between the two ends. The CDR3 loop is CASSINLQGIYNEQFF. CDR3 in DNA: TGTGCCAGCAGCATTAACCTGCAGGGGATCTACAATGAGCAGTTCTTC.

The gene calls are TRBV4-3 and TRBJ1-4; TRBD1 might be the D (5 bases). CDR1 is LGHNA, CDR2 YSLEER, per germline. The CDR3 has 13 amino acids. Trimming took 0 bases from V and 11 from J, leaving 10 bases between them. The CDR3 region has the DNA TGCGCCAGCAGCCAAGATTTCCAGGGTAAACTGTTTTTT. It is translated as CASSQDFQGKLFF.

V usage is TRBV6-6 and J usage is TRBJ2-7; TRBD2 agrees at 8 bases. Germline CDR1 is MNHNY and CDR2 is SVGAGI (reference sequence). The CDR3 totals 14 residues. V was clipped by 6 bases and J by 2 bases; unmatched bases: 6. The CDR3 is CASRPGTRAYEQYF. CDR3 nucleotides: TGTGCCAGCAGGCCCGGGACTAGGGCCTACGAGCAGTACTTC.

The chain employs TRBV5-1 and TRBJ1-1, with 9 bases matching TRBD1. With 1 base clipped from V and 0 bases from J, the junction kept 7 bases outside the gene matches. Germline lookup yields CDR1 SGHRS and CDR2 YFSETQ. The length of the CDR3 is 17 residues. This chain's CDR3 is CASSLWGTGRLNTEAFF. The CDR3 DNA is TGCGCCAGCAGCTTGTGGGGGACAGGGAGACTGAACACTGAAGCTTTCTTT.

The V and J genes are TRBV2 and TRBJ2-5, with 7 bases aligning to TRBD1. The CDR3 length is 14 residues. Per germline, CDR1 SNHLY and CDR2 FYNNEI. The V segment lost 6 bases and the J segment 5 bases; nucleotides outside the gene matches: 9. The CDR3 DNA follows: TGTGCCAGCAGGGCGACAGGGCGGGTTGAGACCCAGTACTTC. Encoded protein: CASRATGRVETQYF.

This chain joins TRBV27 and TRBJ2-3; no firm D call. The CDR3 sequence is 14 residues long. Trimming cost V 5 bases and J 0 bases, with 9 bases left between them. Germline CDR1 and CDR2: MNHEY and SMNVEV (reference sequence). Here the CDR3 reads CASSEDQSTDTQYF. CDR3 coding DNA: TGTGCCAGCAGTGAGGACCAGAGCACAGATACGCAGTATTTT.

The rearrangement joins TRBV19 to TRBJ2-1, with D hard to call. Between the trimmed V and J ends, which lost 6 bases and 5 bases, there was a span of 8 bases. CDR3 length: 12 residues. The germline V gene has CDR1 LNHDA and CDR2 SQIVND (reference sequence). CDR3 amino acids: CASRVGNNEQFF. CDR3 bases: TGTGCCAGTAGGGTAGGGAACAATGAGCAGTTCTTC.

The chain employs TRBV27 and TRBJ2-1; D gene uncertain. V was pared by 4 bases and J by 2 bases, with 12 bases between. CDR1 MNHEY and CDR2 SMNVEV come from the germline V gene (reference sequence). CDR3 length equals 15 residues. This CDR3 reads CASSYGAITYNEQFF. The CDR3 nucleotides are TGTGCCAGCAGTTATGGCGCAATTACCTACAATGAGCAGTTCTTC.